This TCR beta chain was sequenced in a study of early T cells in non-severe SARS-CoV-2 infection. TCRdb independently ran MiXCR on the 5' RACE reads; one entry per CDR3 protein. The sample has 25,000 to 35,000 distinct CDR3 sequences; approximately 5.2% are singletons. The germline CDR1 and CDR2 sequences are DFQATT and SNEGSKA (reference sequence). V gave up 7 bases and J gave up 13 bases, with 10 bases separating them. This CDR3 comprises 8 residues. In its sample, this clonotype was seen many times. V usage is TRBV20-1 and J usage is TRBJ1-2; D is undetermined. The material sequenced was whole blood. This sequence was found in an adult who was a healthcare worker with PCR-confirmed SARS-CoV-2 infection or an uninfected control (not recorded which). CDR3 DNA: TGCAGTGTGAAGGGTCCCACCTTC. Translated, it gives CSVKGPTF.